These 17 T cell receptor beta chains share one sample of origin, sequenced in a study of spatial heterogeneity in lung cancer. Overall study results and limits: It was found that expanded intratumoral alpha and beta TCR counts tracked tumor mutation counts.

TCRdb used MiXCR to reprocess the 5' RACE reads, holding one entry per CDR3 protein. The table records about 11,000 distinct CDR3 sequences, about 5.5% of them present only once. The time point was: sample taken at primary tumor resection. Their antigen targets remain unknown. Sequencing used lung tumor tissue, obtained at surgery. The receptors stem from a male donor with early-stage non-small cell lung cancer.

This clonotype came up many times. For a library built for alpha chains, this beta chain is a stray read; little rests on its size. CDR3 in amino acids: CASSYPPPGQGRNTIYF. DNA for the CDR3: TGTGCCAGCAGTTACCCTCCTCCGGGACAGGGAAGAAACACCATATATTTT. This chain links TRBV6-2 or TRBV6-3 with TRBJ1-3; TRBD1 agrees at 9 bases. V shed 2 bases, J shed 5 bases, and the junction held 10 bases outside the gene matches. Looked up from germline, CDR1 is MNHEY and CDR2 is SVGEGT. This CDR3 is 17 amino acids long.

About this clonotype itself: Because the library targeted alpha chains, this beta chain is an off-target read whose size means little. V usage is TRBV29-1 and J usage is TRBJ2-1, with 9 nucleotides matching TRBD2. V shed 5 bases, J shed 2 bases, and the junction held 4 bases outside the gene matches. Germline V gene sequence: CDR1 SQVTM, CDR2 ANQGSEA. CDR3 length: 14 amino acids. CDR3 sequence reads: CSVQAGGAYNEQFF. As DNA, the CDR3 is TGCAGCGTTCAAGCGGGAGGAGCCTACAATGAGCAGTTCTTC.

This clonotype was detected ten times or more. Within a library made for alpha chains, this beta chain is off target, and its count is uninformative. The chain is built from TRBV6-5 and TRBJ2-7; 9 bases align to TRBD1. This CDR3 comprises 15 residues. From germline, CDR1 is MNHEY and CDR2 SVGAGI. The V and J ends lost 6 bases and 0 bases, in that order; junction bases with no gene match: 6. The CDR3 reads CASSFNRGRSYEQYF. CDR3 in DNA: TGTGCCAGCAGCTTTAACAGGGGGCGCTCCTACGAGCAGTACTTC.

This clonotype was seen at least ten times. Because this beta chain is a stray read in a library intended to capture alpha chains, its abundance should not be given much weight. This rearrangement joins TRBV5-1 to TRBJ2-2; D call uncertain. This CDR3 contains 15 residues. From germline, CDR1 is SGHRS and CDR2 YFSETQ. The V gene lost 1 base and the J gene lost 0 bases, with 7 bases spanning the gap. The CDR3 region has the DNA TGCGCCAGCAGCTTGAATTCCGCGAACACCGGGGAGCTGTTTTTT. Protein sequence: CASSLNSANTGELFF.

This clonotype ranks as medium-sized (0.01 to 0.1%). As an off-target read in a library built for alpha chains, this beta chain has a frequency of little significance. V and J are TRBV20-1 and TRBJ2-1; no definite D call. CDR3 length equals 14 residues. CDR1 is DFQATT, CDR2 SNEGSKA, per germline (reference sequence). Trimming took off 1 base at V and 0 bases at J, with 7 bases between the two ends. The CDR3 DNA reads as TGCAGTGCTAGAGGGGGAAGCTCCTACAATGAGCAGTTCTTC. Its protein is CSARGGSSYNEQFF.

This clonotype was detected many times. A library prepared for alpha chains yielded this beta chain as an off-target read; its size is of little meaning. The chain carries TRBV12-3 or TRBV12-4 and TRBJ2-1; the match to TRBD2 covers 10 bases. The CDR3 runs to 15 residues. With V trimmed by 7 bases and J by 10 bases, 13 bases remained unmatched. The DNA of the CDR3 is TGTGCCAGCAAAACCGGGACTAGCGTCATTGGGGAGCAGTTCTTC. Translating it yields CASKTGTSVIGEQFF.

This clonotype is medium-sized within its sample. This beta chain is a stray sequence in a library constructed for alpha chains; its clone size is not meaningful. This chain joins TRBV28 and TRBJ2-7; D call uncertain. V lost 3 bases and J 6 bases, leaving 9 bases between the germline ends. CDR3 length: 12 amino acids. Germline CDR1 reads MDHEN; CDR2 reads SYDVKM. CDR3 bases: TGTGCCAGCAGTTTGAACTCCCCCGAGCAGTACTTC. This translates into CASSLNSPEQYF.

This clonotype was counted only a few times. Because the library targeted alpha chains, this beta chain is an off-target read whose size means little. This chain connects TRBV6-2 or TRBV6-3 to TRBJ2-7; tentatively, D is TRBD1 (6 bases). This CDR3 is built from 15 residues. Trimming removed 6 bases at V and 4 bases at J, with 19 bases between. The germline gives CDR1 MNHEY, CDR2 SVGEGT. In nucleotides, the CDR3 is TGTGCCAGCAGCGCACCTGAGGGCAGGGGATACGAGCAGTACTTC. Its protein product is CASSAPEGRGYEQYF.

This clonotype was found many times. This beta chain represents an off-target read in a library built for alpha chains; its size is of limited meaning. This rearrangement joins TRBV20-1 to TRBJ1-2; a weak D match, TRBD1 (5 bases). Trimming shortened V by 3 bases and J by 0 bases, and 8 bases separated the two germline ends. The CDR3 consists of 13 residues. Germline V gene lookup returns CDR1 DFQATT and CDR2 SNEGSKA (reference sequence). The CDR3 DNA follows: TGCAGTGCTAGGGACAAAACTAACTATGGCTACACCTTC. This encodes CSARDKTNYGYTF.

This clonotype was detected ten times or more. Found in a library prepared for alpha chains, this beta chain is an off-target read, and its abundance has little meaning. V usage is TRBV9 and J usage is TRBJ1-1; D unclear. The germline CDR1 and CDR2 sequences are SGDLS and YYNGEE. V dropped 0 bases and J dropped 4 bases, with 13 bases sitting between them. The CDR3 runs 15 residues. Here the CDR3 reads CASSVGRVRATEAFF. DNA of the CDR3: TGTGCCAGCAGCGTAGGGAGGGTAAGGGCCACTGAAGCTTTCTTT.

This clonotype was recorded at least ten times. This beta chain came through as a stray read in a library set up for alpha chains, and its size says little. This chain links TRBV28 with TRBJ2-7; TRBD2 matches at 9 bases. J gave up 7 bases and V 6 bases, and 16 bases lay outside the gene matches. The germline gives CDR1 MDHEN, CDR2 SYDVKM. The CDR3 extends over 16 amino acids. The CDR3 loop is CASSQGDVLAGSEQYF. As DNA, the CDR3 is TGTGCCAGCAGCCAAGGGGATGTGCTAGCGGGATCAGAGCAGTACTTC.

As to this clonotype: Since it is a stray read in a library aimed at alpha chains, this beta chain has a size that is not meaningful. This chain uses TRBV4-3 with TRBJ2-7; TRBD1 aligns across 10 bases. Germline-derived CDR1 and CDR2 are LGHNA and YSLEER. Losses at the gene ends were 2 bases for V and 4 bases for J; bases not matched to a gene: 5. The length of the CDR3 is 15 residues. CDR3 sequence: CASSQLDRGSYEQYF. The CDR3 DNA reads TGCGCCAGCAGCCAACTGGACAGGGGGTCGTACGAGCAGTACTTC.

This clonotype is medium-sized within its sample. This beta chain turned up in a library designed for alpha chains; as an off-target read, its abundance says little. The CDR3 DNA reads TGTGCCAGCAGCTTGAAAGGGACGAACATTCAGTACTTC. Amino acids: CASSLKGTNIQYF. The chain employs TRBV5-6 and TRBJ2-4; tentatively, D is TRBD1 or TRBD2 (5 bases each). The CDR3 runs to 13 residues. From germline, CDR1 is SGHDT and CDR2 YYEEEE. V was clipped by 1 base and J by 7 bases, with 9 bases between them. Complete variable domain (other parts from reference TRBV5-6 and TRBJ2-4): DAGVTQSPTHLIKTRGQQVTLRCSPKSGHDTVSWYQQALGQGPQFIFQYYEEEERQRGNFPDRFSGHQFPNYSSELNVNALLLGDSALYLCASSLKGTNIQYFGAGTRLSVL.

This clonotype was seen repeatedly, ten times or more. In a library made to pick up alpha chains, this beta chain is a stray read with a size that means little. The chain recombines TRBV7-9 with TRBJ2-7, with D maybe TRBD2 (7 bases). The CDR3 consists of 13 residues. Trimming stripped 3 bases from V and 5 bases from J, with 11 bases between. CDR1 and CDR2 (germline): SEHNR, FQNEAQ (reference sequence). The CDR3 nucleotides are TGTGCCAGCAGCTTGGGGGGGCTGGACGAGCAGTACTTC. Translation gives CASSLGGLDEQYF.

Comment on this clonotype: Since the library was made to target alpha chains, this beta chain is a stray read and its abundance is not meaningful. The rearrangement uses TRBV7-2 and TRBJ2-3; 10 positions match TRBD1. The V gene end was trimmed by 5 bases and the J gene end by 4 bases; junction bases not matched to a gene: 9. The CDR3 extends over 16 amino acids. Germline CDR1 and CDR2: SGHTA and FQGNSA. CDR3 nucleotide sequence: TGTGCCAGCAGCCTATTTGGGACAGGGGCCGCAGATACGCAGTATTTT. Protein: CASSLFGTGAADTQYF.

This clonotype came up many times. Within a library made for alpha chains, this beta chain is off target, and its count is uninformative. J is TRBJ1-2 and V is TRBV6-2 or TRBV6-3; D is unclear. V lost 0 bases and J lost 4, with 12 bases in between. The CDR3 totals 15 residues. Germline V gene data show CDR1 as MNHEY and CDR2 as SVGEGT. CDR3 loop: CASSYSESSLYGYTF. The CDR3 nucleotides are TGTGCCAGCAGTTACTCTGAGAGCAGTCTCTATGGCTACACCTTC.

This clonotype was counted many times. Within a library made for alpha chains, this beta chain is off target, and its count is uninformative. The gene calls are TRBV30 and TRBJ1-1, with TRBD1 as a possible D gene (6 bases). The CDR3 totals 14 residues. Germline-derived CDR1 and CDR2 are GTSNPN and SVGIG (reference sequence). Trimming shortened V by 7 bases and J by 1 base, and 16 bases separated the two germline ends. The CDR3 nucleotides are TGTGCCTTTACACAGGGAAGAGGGAACACTGAAGCTTTCTTT. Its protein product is CAFTQGRGNTEAFF.